These 27 T cell receptor beta chains share one sample of origin, sequenced in a study of breast tumors, draining lymph nodes, adjacent tissues. TCRdb re-called the multiplex PCR reads with MiXCR, one entry per CDR3 protein. The sample lists more than 20,000 distinct CDR3 sequences; under 75% were seen once. The sample was breast tumor tissue. All receptors come from a female donor with breast cancer. Some clones in this sample may be carry-over from other donors' samples.

This clonotype was recorded many times. The rearrangement uses TRBV24-1 and TRBJ2-2; D not resolved. Germline assignment: CDR1 KGHDR and CDR2 SFDVKD. The CDR3 is 15 residues long. Trimming shortened V by 0 bases and J by 6 bases, and 10 bases separated the two germline ends. The CDR3: CATSDLTVSAGELFF. CDR3 in DNA: TGTGCCACCAGTGATTTGACGGTTTCGGCCGGGGAGCTGTTTTTT.

The rearrangement joins TRBV7-2 to TRBJ2-7; TRBD2 agrees at 13 bases. With 5 bases clipped from V and 4 bases from J, the junction kept 14 bases outside the gene matches. The CDR3 length is 18 residues. CDR1 is SGHTA, CDR2 FQGNSA, per germline. CDR3 sequence reads: CASSLETRLAGGGYEQYF. The DNA for the CDR3 is TGTGCCAGCAGCCTAGAGACGAGACTAGCGGGGGGAGGATACGAGCAGTACTTC.

V is TRBV13 and J is TRBJ2-3, with 9 bases lining up with TRBD1. V lost 5 bases and J lost 4; bases outside the gene matches: 7. This CDR3 comprises 15 residues. Per the germline V gene, CDR1 is PRHDT and CDR2 is FYEKMQ (reference sequence). The CDR3 DNA follows: TGTGCCAGCAGCAATCCCGGGACAGGGTCAGATACGCAGTATTTT. Translated: CASSNPGTGSDTQYF.

This clonotype is labeled as medium-sized. V and J are TRBV20-1 and TRBJ1-6; 7 bases fit TRBD1. The V segment lost 4 bases and the J segment 0 bases; nucleotides outside the gene matches: 6. Germline V lookup: CDR1 DFQATT, CDR2 SNEGSKA (reference sequence). The CDR3 extends over 16 amino acids. The CDR3 DNA reads TGCAGTGCTATCCAGGGGGGGAGCTCCTATAATTCACCCCTCCACTTT. It yields the protein CSAIQGGSSYNSPLHF.

This clonotype was observed a few times. This chain links TRBV20-1 with TRBJ1-2, with D possibly TRBD1 on 5 matching bases. Germline lookup yields CDR1 DFQATT and CDR2 SNEGSKA (reference sequence). Trimming shortened V by 1 base and J by 7 bases, and 13 bases separated the two germline ends. CDR3 length: 13 amino acids. This CDR3 reads CSARGWQGSGYTF. In DNA form, the CDR3 reads TGCAGTGCTAGAGGATGGCAGGGAAGTGGCTACACCTTC.

The chain recombines TRBV3-1 with TRBJ2-1, with D uncertain. The V gene's germline CDR1 is LGHDT and CDR2 YNNKEL (reference sequence). The CDR3 runs 16 residues. Trimming left V 0 bases short and J 3 bases short, with 12 bases between. Here the CDR3 DNA reads TGTGCCAGCAGCCAAGAGCGAAACGGATACTACAATGAGCAGTTCTTC. This translates into CASSQERNGYYNEQFF.

Ten or more counts support this clonotype. CDR3 in amino acids: CAWSVLGTGADEQYF. CDR3 sequence (DNA): TGTGCCTGGAGTGTTCTCGGGACAGGGGCTGACGAGCAGTACTTC. The chain links TRBV30 to TRBJ2-7, with 10 bases matching TRBD1. The CDR3 is 15 residues long. V trimming: 0 bases; J trimming: 5 bases; junction bases outside the gene matches: 7. CDR1 is GTSNPN, CDR2 SVGIG, per germline (reference sequence).

This clonotype was seen only a few times. A read error may be the cause here, since a much bigger clone is one base away. The J gene is TRBJ2-5, the V gene TRBV11-2; 7 bases fit TRBD2. Trimming removed 2 bases from V and 7 bases from J; junction bases left unmatched: 4. Germline V gives CDR1 SGHAT, CDR2 FQNNGV. This CDR3 has 13 residues. The CDR3 nucleotides read TGTGCCAGCAGCTTATGGGGGGGAGCGACCCAGTACTTC. Translation gives CASSLWGGATQYF.

This clonotype was seen a handful of times. The rearrangement uses TRBV6-1 and TRBJ2-7; the D gene could be TRBD1 or TRBD2 (6 bases each). The V and J ends lost 7 bases and 5 bases respectively, with 18 bases between them. The CDR3 extends over 14 amino acids. CDR1 is MNHNS, CDR2 SASEGT, per germline. The CDR3, as DNA: TGTGCCAGCAAGTGGGAGGCAGGGGCCGACGAGCAGTACTTC. The encoded protein is CASKWEAGADEQYF.

On this clonotype: Since no conserved phenylalanine or tryptophan closes the CDR3, a read error is the likely cause. The limits of the CDR3 on the DNA are not certain, so only TCRdb's listed CDR3 is given. This chain's CDR3 is CASSSSGTSNG. The genes are TRBV9 and TRBJ2-3; the D call of TRBD2 is as the table states it, not checked on the DNA. Germline V gene lookup returns CDR1 SGDLS and CDR2 YYNGEE. The CDR3 numbers 11 amino acids, ends counted.

The gene calls are TRBV3-1 and TRBJ2-1; 8 nucleotides align to TRBD2. CDR1 and CDR2 from the germline V gene are LGHDT and YNNKEL (reference sequence). The CDR3 contains 12 residues. Trimming cost V 4 bases and J 12 bases; bases outside gene matches: 5. The CDR3 protein is CASSLTSGSQFF. CDR3 DNA: TGTGCCAGCAGCCTTACTAGCGGTTCGCAGTTCTTC.

In its sample, this clonotype is medium-sized. The V and J genes are TRBV27 and TRBJ2-1; D gene unclear. There are 14 residues in the CDR3. Trimming left V 0 bases short and J 2 bases short, with 5 bases between. Germline assignment: CDR1 MNHEY and CDR2 SMNVEV (reference sequence). CDR3 in amino acids: CASSLSSAYNEQFF. Here the CDR3 DNA reads TGTGCCAGCAGTTTATCGTCCGCCTACAATGAGCAGTTCTTC.

The chain combines TRBV5-4 with TRBJ2-7; the D gene is possibly TRBD1 (6 bases). The CDR3 covers 15 residues. Germline V CDR1 and CDR2: SGHNT, YYREEE (reference sequence). Trimming pared 4 bases from V and 4 bases from J, leaving 18 bases between. CDR3 nucleotides: TGTGCCAGCAGCGCACCCGGACAGACGTTTTACGAGCAGTACTTC. This encodes CASSAPGQTFYEQYF.

This clonotype was recorded once. This chain joins TRBV11-3 and TRBJ1-3, with 7 bases aligning to TRBD1. In germline, CDR1 is SGHNT, CDR2 YENEEA. Germline trimming cut 2 bases from V and 4 bases from J; bases unmatched to any gene: 2. The CDR3 has 14 residues. CDR3 sequence: CASSLIRGGNTIYF. The DNA of the CDR3 is TGTGCCAGCAGCTTAATCAGGGGGGGAAACACCATATATTTT.

The chain carries TRBV2 and TRBJ1-2; the D gene is possibly TRBD1 (6 bases). V lost 5 bases, J lost 8 bases, and 15 bases lay in between. The CDR3 is 13 amino acids. Germline lookup yields CDR1 SNHLY and CDR2 FYNNEI. This CDR3 is CASSSGQQEGYTF. CDR3 DNA: TGTGCCAGCAGTTCCGGACAGCAGGAAGGCTACACCTTC.

The chain has TRBV7-2 and TRBJ2-1; D not certain. This CDR3 comprises 13 residues. Trimming removed 5 bases at V and 4 bases at J, with 9 bases between. Germline V gene data show CDR1 as SGHTA and CDR2 as FQGNSA. The CDR3 protein is CASSQDGYNEQFF. The CDR3 bases are TGTGCCAGCAGCCAAGATGGTTACAATGAGCAGTTCTTC.

The chain is built from TRBV5-6 and TRBJ1-2, with D possibly matching TRBD1 (5 bases). Germline V gene sequence: CDR1 SGHDT, CDR2 YYEEEE. The ends were cut back, 4 bases at V and 4 bases at J, with 17 bases in the middle. CDR3 length: 15 residues. CDR3 sequence (DNA): TGTGCCAGCAGCCCAGGGACTAGCGGGAGCTATGGCTACACCTTC. Translation: CASSPGTSGSYGYTF. Full variable domain (missing parts from reference TRBV5-6 and TRBJ1-2): DAGVTQSPTHLIKTRGQQVTLRCSPKSGHDTVSWYQQALGQGPQFIFQYYEEEERQRGNFPDRFSGHQFPNYSSELNVNALLLGDSALYLCASSPGTSGSYGYTFGSGTRLTVV.

This clonotype is medium-sized within its sample. In DNA form, the CDR3 reads TGCGCCAGCAGCCTAACAGGGACCGGGGAGCTGTTTTTT. It is translated as CASSLTGTGELFF. The rearrangement joins TRBV4-1 to TRBJ2-2; maybe TRBD1 (6 bases). V was shortened by 4 bases and J by 5 bases, with 8 bases between the two germline ends. Per the germline V gene, CDR1 is MGHRA and CDR2 is YSYEKL. This CDR3 is 13 amino acids long.

This clonotype has only one observation. This chain connects TRBV20-1 to TRBJ2-1, with 12 positions matching TRBD2. Germline CDR1 and CDR2: DFQATT and SNEGSKA (reference sequence). The CDR3 totals 15 residues. V lost 2 bases, J lost 12 bases, and 11 bases stayed unmatched. The CDR3 DNA sequence: TGCAGTGCTAGATGGACTAGCGGGAATTCAGATACGCAGTTCTTC. Protein product: CSARWTSGNSDTQFF.

This clonotype was detected once. This chain links TRBV11-3 with TRBJ2-7, with D tentatively TRBD1 or TRBD2 (5 bases each). The CDR3 consists of 16 residues. V lost 0 bases, J lost 2 bases, and 14 bases lay in between. Germline-derived CDR1 and CDR2 are SGHNT and YENEEA. CDR3 bases: TGTGCCAGCAGCTTAGATTCGGGGCAGGGTCCCTACGAGCAGTACTTC. As protein: CASSLDSGQGPYEQYF.

V and J are TRBV20-1 and TRBJ2-3; the D is unclear. The CDR3 contains 12 residues. With 6 bases removed from V and 2 bases from J, the gap between germline ends came to 9 bases. Germline CDR1 and CDR2: DFQATT and SNEGSKA (reference sequence). The CDR3 is CSAVGPTDTQYF. The CDR3, as DNA: TGCAGTGCCGTGGGCCCCACAGATACGCAGTATTTT.

By sample share, this clonotype is medium-sized (0.01 to 0.1%). V is TRBV15 and J is TRBJ2-7; 12 bases align to TRBD2. The CDR3 runs to 16 residues. Germline V CDR1 and CDR2: LNHNV, YYDKDF (reference sequence). With 4 bases clipped from V and 6 bases from J, the junction kept 10 bases outside the gene matches. The CDR3 sequence is CATSTLPLAGGGEQYF. The CDR3, as DNA: TGTGCCACCAGCACCCTTCCGCTAGCGGGAGGGGGCGAGCAGTACTTC.

The chain has TRBV11-2 and TRBJ2-7, with D possibly being TRBD1 (6 bases). CDR3 length equals 20 residues. The ends were cut back, 3 bases at V and 2 bases at J, with 29 bases in the middle. Germline V gene sequence: CDR1 SGHAT, CDR2 FQNNGV. The CDR3 reads CASSFPFISRGSAYAYEQYV. Here the CDR3 DNA reads TGTGCCAGCAGCTTTCCCTTTATTTCGAGGGGGTCAGCCTATGCCTACGAGCAGTACGTC.

The table lists this clonotype with many counts. The rearrangement uses TRBV6-1 and TRBJ2-1; possibly TRBD2 for D (6 bases). The CDR3 extends over 16 amino acids. Trimming took off 5 bases at V and 0 bases at J, with 14 bases between the two ends. CDR1 and CDR2 from the germline V gene are MNHNS and SASEGT. CDR3 sequence reads: CASSPSDGSSYNEQFF. CDR3 nucleotide sequence: TGTGCCAGCAGTCCCTCGGACGGGAGCTCCTACAATGAGCAGTTCTTC.

CDR3 bases: TGCAGTGCTGGGGACGGCTACGAGCAGTACTTC. Its protein product is CSAGDGYEQYF. The chain recombines TRBV20-1 with TRBJ2-7; the D call may be TRBD1 or TRBD2 (5 bases each). The CDR3 length is 11 residues. CDR1 and CDR2 (germline): DFQATT, SNEGSKA (reference sequence). Trimming shortened V by 5 bases and J by 3 bases, and 8 bases separated the two germline ends.

This clonotype is categorized as medium-sized. The gene calls are TRBV7-9 and TRBJ2-7; the match to TRBD2 covers 11 bases. Per germline, CDR1 SEHNR and CDR2 FQNEAQ (reference sequence). There are 15 residues in the CDR3. The V and J ends lost 5 bases and 0 bases, in that order; junction bases with no gene match: 3. CDR3 amino acids: CASSMTSGASYEQYF. The CDR3 DNA reads TGTGCCAGCAGCATGACTAGCGGGGCCTCCTACGAGCAGTACTTC.

The genes are TRBV6-4 and TRBJ1-2; TRBD1 might be the D (5 bases). Germline values: CDR1 MRHNA, CDR2 SNTAGT. Trimming removed 10 bases at V and 0 bases at J, with 15 bases between. The CDR3 loop spans 14 amino acids. The CDR3 DNA is TGTGCCACCCTCAAGGACACCGCTAACTATGGCTACACCTTC. As protein: CATLKDTANYGYTF.